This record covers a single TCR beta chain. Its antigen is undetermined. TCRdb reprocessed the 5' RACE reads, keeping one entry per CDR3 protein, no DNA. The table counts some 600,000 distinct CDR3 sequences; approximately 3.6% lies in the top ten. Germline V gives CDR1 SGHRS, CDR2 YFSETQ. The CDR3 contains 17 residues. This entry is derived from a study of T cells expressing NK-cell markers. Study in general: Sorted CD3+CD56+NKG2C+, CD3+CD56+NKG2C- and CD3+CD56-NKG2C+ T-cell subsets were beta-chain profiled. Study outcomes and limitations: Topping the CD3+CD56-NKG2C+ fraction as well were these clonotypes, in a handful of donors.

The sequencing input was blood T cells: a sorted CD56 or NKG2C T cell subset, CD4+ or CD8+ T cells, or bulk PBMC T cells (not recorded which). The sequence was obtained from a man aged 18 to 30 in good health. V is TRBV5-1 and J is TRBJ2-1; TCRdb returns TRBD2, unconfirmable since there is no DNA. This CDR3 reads CASSLGASGGVYNEQFF.